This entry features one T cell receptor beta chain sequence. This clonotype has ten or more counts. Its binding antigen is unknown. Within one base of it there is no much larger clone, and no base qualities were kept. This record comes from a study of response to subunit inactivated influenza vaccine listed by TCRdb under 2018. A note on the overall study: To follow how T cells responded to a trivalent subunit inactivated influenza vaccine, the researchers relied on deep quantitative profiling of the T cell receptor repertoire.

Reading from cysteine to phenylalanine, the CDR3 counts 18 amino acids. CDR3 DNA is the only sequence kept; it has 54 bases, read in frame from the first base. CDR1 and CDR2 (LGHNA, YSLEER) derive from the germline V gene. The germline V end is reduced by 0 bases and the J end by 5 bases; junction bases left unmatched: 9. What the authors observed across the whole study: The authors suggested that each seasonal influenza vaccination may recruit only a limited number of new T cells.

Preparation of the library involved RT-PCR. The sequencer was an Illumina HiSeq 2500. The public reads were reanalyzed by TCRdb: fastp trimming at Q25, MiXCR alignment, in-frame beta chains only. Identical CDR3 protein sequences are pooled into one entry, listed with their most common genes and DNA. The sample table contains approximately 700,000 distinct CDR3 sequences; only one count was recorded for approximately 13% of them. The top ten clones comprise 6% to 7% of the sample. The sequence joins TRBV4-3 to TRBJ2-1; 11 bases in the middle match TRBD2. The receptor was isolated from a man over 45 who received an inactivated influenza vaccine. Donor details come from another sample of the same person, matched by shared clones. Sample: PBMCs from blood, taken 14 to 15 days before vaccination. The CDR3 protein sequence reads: CASSQEPTLAGGHNEQFF. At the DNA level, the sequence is TGCGCCAGCAGCCAAGAACCAACCCTAGCGGGGGGTCACAATGAGCAGTTCTTC.